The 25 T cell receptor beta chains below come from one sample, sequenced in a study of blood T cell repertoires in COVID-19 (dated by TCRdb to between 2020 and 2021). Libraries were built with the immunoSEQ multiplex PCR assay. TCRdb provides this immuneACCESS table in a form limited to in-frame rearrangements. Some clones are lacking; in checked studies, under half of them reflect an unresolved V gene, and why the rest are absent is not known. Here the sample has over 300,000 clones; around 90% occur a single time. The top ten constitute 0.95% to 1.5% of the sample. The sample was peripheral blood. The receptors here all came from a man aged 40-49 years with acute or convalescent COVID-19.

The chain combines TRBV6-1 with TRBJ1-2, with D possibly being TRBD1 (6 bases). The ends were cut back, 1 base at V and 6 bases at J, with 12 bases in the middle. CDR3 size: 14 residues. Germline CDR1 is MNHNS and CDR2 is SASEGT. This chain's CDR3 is CASSEVGGAHGYTF. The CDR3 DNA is TGTGCCAGCAGTGAAGTGGGGGGGGCCCATGGCTACACCTTC.

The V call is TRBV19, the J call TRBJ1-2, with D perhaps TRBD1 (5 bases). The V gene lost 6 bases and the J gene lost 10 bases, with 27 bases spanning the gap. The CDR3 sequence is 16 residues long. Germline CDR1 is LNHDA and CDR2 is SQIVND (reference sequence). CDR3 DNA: TGTGCCAGTAGGACATTAGCCGGGGGACTCACTCCCCTCTACACCTTC. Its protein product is CASRTLAGGLTPLYTF.

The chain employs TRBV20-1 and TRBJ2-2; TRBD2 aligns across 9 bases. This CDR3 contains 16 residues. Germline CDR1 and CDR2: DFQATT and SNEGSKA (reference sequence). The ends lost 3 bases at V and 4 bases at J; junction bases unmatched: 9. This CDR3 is CSASARASGTTGELFF. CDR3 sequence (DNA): TGCAGTGCTAGTGCTCGGGCTAGCGGGACCACCGGGGAGCTGTTTTTT.

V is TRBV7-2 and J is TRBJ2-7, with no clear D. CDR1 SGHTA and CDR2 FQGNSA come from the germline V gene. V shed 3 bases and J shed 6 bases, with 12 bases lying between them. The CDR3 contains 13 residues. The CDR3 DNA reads TGTGCCAGCAGCTTGTCCAGATTCTCCGAGCAGTACTTC. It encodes CASSLSRFSEQYF.

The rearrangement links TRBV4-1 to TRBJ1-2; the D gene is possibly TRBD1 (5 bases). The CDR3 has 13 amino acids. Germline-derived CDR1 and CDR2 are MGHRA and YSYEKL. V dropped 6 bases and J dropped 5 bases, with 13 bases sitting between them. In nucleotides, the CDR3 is TGCGCCAGCAGACCAGACAGTACTTATGGCTACACCTTC. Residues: CASRPDSTYGYTF.

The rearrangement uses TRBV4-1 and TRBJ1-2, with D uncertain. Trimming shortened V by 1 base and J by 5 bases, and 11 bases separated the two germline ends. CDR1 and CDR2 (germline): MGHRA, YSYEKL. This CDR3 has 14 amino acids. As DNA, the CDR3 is TGCGCCAGCAGCCAAGTAAGATCGGGGTATGGCTACACCTTC. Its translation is CASSQVRSGYGYTF.

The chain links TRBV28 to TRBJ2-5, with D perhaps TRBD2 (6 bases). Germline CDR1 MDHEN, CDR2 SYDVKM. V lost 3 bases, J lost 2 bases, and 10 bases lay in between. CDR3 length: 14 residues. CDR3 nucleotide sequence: TGTGCCAGCAGTTTTAGCCTAGCGCAAGAGACCCAGTACTTC. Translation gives CASSFSLAQETQYF.

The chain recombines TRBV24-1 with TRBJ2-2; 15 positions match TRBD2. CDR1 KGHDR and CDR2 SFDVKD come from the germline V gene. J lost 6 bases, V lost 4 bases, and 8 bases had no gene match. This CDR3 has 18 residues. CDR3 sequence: CATSDPTGTSGRPGELFF. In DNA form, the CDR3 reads TGTGCCACCAGTGACCCGACAGGGACTAGCGGGAGGCCCGGGGAGCTGTTTTTT.

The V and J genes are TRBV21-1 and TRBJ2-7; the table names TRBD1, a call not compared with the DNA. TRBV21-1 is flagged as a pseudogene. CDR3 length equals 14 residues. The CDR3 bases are TGTGCCAGCAGCAAAGCGGGGACAGGGGAGGTGCCGTACTTC. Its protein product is CASSKAGTGEVPYF.

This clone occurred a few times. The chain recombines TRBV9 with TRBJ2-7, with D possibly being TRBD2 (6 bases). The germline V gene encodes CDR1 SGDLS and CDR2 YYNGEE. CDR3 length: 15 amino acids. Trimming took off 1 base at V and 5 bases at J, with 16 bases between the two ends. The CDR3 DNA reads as TGTGCCAGCAGCGTATTGGGGGGTGGCCTCCACGAGCAGTACTTC. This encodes CASSVLGGGLHEQYF.

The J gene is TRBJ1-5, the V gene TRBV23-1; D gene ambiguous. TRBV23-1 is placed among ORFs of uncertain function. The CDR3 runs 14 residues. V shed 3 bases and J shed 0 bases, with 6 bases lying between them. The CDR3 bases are TGCGCCAGCAGTCAGCGGGATAGCAATCAGCCCCAGCATTTT. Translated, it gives CASSQRDSNQPQHF.

The CDR3 sequence: CASSPGNPGANVLTF. The CDR3 DNA follows: TGTGCCAGCTCACCCGGGAATCCTGGGGCCAACGTCCTGACTTTC. The genes are TRBV18 and TRBJ2-6, with D possibly TRBD2 on 5 matching bases. The germline V and J ends were trimmed by 3 bases and 2 bases, with 8 bases remaining between them. Germline CDR1 and CDR2: KGHSH and LQKENI. There are 15 residues in the CDR3. Supplemented by reference TRBV18 and TRBJ2-6, the full variable domain reads NAGVMQNPRHLVRRRGQEARLRCSPMKGHSHVYWYRQLPEEGLKFMVYLQKENIIDESGMPKERFSAEFPKEGPSILRIQQVVRGDSAAYFCASSPGNPGANVLTFGAGSRLTVL.

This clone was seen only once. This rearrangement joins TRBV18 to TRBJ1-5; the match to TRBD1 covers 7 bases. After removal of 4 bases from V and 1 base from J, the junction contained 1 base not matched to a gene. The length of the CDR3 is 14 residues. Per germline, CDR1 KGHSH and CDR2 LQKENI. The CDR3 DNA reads TGTGCCAGCTCACAGGGGGCGAGCAATCAGCCCCAGCATTTT. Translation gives CASSQGASNQPQHF.

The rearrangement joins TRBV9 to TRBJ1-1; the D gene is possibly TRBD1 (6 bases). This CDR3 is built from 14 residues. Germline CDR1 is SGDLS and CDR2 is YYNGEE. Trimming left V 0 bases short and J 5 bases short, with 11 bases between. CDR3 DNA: TGTGCCAGCAGCGTAGTCAGGGGAGGGACTGAAGCTTTCTTT. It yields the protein CASSVVRGGTEAFF. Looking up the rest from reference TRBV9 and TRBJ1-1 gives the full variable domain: DSGVTQTPKHLITATGQRVTLRCSPRSGDLSVYWYQQSLDQGLQFLIQYYNGEERAKGNILERFSAQQFPDLHSELNLSSLELGDSALYFCASSVVRGGTEAFFGQGTRLTVV.

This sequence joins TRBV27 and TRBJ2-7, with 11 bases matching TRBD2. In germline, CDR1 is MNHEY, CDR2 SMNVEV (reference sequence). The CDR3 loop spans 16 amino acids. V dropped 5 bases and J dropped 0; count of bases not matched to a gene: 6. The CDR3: CASSPGGLAASYEQYF. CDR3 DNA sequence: TGTGCCAGCAGTCCGGGGGGACTAGCGGCCTCCTACGAGCAGTACTTC.

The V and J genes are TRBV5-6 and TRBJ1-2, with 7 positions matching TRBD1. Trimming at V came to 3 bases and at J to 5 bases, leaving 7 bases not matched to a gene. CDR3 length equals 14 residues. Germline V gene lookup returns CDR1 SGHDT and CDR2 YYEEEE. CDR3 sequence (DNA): TGTGCCAGCAGCTCACCCGGACAGGAGTATGGCTACACCTTC. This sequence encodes CASSSPGQEYGYTF.

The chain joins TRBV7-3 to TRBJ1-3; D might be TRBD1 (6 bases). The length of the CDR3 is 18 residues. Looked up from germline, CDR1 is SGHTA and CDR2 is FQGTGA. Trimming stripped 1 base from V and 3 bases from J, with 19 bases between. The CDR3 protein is CASSLRPASGGSGNTIYF. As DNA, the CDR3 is TGTGCCAGCAGCTTAAGGCCTGCTTCGGGGGGCAGTGGAAACACCATATATTTT.

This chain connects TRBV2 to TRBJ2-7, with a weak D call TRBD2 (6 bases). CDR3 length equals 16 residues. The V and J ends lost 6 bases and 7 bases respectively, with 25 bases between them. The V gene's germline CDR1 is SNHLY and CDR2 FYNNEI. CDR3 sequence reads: CASSAGMRGHDLEQYF. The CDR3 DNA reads TGTGCCAGCAGCGCGGGTATGCGGGGCCATGATTTGGAGCAGTACTTC.

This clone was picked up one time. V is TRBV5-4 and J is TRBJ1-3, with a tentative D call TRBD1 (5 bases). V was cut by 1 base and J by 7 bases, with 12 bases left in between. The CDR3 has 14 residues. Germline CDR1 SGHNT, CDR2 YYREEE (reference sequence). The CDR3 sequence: CASSLRGSSNTIYF. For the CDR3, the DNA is TGTGCCAGCAGCTTGAGGGGTTCGAGCAACACCATATATTTT.

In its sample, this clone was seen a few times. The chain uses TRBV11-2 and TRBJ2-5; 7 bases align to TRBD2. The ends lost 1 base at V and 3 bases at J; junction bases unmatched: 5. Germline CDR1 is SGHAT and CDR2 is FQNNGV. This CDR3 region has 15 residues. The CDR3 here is CASSLGGGREETQYF. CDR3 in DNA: TGTGCCAGCAGCTTAGGGGGGGGTAGGGAAGAGACCCAGTACTTC.

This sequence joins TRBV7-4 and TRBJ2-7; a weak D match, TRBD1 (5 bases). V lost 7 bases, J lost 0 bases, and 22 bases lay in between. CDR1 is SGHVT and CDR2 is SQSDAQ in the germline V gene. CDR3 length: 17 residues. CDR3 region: CASNGSKGPHSSYEQYF. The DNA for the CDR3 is TGTGCCAGCAACGGATCGAAGGGGCCCCACAGCTCCTACGAGCAGTACTTC.

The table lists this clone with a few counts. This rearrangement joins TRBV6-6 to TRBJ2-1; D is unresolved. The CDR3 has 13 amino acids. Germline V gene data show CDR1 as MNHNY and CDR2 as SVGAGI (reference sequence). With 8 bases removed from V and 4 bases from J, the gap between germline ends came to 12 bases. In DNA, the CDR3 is TGTGCCAGCTTTGATGACTTATACAATGAGCAGTTCTTC. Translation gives CASFDDLYNEQFF.

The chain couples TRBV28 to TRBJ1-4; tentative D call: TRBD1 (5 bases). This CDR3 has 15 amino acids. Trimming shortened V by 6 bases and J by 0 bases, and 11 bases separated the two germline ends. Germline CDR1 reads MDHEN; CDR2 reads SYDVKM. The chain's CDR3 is CASSQSRATNEKLFF. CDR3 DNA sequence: TGTGCCAGCAGCCAGTCCAGGGCAACTAATGAAAAACTGTTTTTT.

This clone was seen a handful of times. The CDR3 DNA reads TGTGCCAGCAGCGTTCGGTCTAGCGGGAGCACAGATACGCAGTATTTT. This encodes CASSVRSSGSTDTQYF. This chain connects TRBV9 to TRBJ2-3; TRBD2 matches 8 bases. Germline lookup yields CDR1 SGDLS and CDR2 YYNGEE. CDR3 length: 16 amino acids. The junction had 5 bases not matched to a gene; V was cut back by 2 bases and J by 0 bases.

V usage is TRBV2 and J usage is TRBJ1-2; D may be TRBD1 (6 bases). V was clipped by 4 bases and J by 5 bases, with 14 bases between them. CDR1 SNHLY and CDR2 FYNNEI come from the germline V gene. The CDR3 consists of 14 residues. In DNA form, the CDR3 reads TGTGCCAGCAGTGGAAGACAGGCGTTTTATGGCTACACCTTC. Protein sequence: CASSGRQAFYGYTF. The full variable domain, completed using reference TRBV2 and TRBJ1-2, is EPEVTQTPSHQVTQMGQEVILRCVPISNHLYFYWYRQILGQKVEFLVSFYNNEISEKSEIFDDQFSVERPDGSNFTLKIRSTKLEDSAMYFCASSGRQAFYGYTFGSGTRLTVV.